One and the same sample provided the 23 T cell receptor beta chains below, sequenced in a study of graft-versus-host responses after intestinal transplantation. Assay used: immunoSEQ multiplex PCR; TCRdb lists only in-frame clones, some missing. The profile shows 90,000 to 150,000 clones, 90% to 95% of them singletons. Their recognized antigens are unknown. Specimen: unstimulated CD4+ T cells sorted from spleen or lymph node cells, collected before intestinal transplant. All receptors come from a human donor who received an intestinal transplant.

This chain joins TRBV11-2 and TRBJ2-4; D may be TRBD1 (7 bases). Germline CDR1 reads SGHAT; CDR2 reads FQNNGV. Trimming left V 8 bases short and J 3 bases short, with 26 bases between. The length of the CDR3 is 18 residues. Here the CDR3 DNA reads TGTGCCAGCGGAACCTTGGGGGGACAGAACACGCTCAAAAACATTCAGTACTTC. This translates into CASGTLGGQNTLKNIQYF.

The V call is TRBV6-4, the J call TRBJ2-3; 8 bases are shared with TRBD2. The CDR3 runs 14 residues. CDR1 is MRHNA and CDR2 is SNTAGT in the germline V gene. V was clipped by 5 bases and J by 4 bases; unmatched bases: 5. The CDR3 DNA reads TGTGCCAGCAGTCCCCGGGGGGGGGCAGATACGCAGTATTTT. This encodes CASSPRGGADTQYF.

The CDR3 spells CASSQDRVRDRGLYEQYF. The CDR3 nucleotides are TGCGCCAGCAGCCAAGATCGAGTTCGGGACAGGGGTTTGTACGAGCAGTACTTC. The chain has TRBV4-1 and TRBJ2-7, with TRBD1 matching 10 bases. The CDR3 is 18 amino acids. V trimming: 0 bases; J trimming: 4 bases; junction bases outside the gene matches: 12. CDR1 is MGHRA, CDR2 YSYEKL, per germline.

This chain uses TRBV5-1 with TRBJ2-5; 9 bases are a match to TRBD1. The junction had 4 bases not matched to a gene; V was cut back by 4 bases and J by 0 bases. The CDR3 sequence is 15 residues long. Germline CDR1 reads SGHRS; CDR2 reads YFSETQ. DNA of the CDR3: TGCGCCAGCAGCCGGGGGACAGGGAACCAAGAGACCCAGTACTTC. It codes for CASSRGTGNQETQYF.

The V call is TRBV21-1, the J call TRBJ1-1; the listed D gene, TRBD1, was not tested against the DNA. TRBV21-1 is annotated as a pseudogene. The CDR3 sequence is 17 residues long. The CDR3 is CATPREKGHYAVAEAFF. The CDR3 nucleotides are TGTGCCACCCCCAGGGAAAAAGGGCATTACGCCGTGGCTGAAGCTTTCTTT.

This clone was seen once. The chain is built from TRBV18 and TRBJ1-2; 8 bases are a match to TRBD1. V shed 3 bases, J shed 7 bases, and the junction held 1 base outside the gene matches. Germline V gives CDR1 KGHSH, CDR2 LQKENI. The length of the CDR3 is 12 residues. The CDR3: CASSPTGAGYTF. The CDR3 coding sequence is TGTGCCAGCTCACCGACAGGGGCTGGCTACACCTTC.

The rearrangement joins TRBV11-2 to TRBJ2-7, with D possibly TRBD1 on 5 matching bases. Trimming shortened V by 0 bases and J by 3 bases, and 6 bases separated the two germline ends. The CDR3 covers 13 residues. CDR1 is SGHAT and CDR2 is FQNNGV in the germline V gene. DNA for the CDR3: TGTGCCAGCAGCTTAGAAGGGGTCTACGAGCAGTACTTC. This translates into CASSLEGVYEQYF.

V gene TRBV9 combines with J gene TRBJ2-2; D gene unclear. The CDR3 totals 16 residues. Germline CDR1 is SGDLS and CDR2 is YYNGEE. V shed 0 bases and J shed 0 bases, with 9 bases lying between them. CDR3 protein: CASSVAATANTGELFF. CDR3 DNA sequence: TGTGCCAGCAGCGTAGCTGCTACCGCGAACACCGGGGAGCTGTTTTTT.

In this sample, this clone turned up once. The rearrangement links TRBV18 to TRBJ2-2; D ambiguous. The CDR3 is 14 amino acids. V gave up 0 bases and J gave up 3 bases, with 5 bases separating them. Germline loops: CDR1 KGHSH, CDR2 LQKENI. This chain's CDR3 is CASSPPLYTGELFF. For the CDR3, the DNA is TGTGCCAGCTCACCACCGCTTTACACCGGGGAGCTGTTTTTT.

This chain connects TRBV6-6 to TRBJ1-2; no clear D gene. Trimming stripped 6 bases from V and 2 bases from J, with 10 bases between. Germline V gives CDR1 MNHNY, CDR2 SVGAGI (reference sequence). CDR3 size: 13 residues. The CDR3 sequence: CASRPTPNYGYTF. For the CDR3, the DNA is TGTGCCAGCAGGCCAACACCGAACTATGGCTACACCTTC.

The chain recombines TRBV18 with TRBJ2-5; 8 bases match TRBD1. Germline values: CDR1 KGHSH, CDR2 LQKENI. CDR3 length: 14 amino acids. V was clipped by 3 bases and J by 5 bases; unmatched bases: 5. The CDR3 sequence: CASSPTGVGETQYF. In DNA form, the CDR3 reads TGTGCCAGCTCACCGACAGGGGTTGGGGAGACCCAGTACTTC.

This clone was found once. The chain employs TRBV25-1 and TRBJ2-7; D may be TRBD1 or TRBD2 (7 bases each). V gave up 5 bases and J gave up 4 bases, with 15 bases separating them. In germline, CDR1 is MGHDK, CDR2 SYGVNS. The CDR3 contains 14 residues. The DNA for the CDR3 is TGTGCCAGCAGTCGCCGACAGGGAGGGTACGAGCAGTACTTC. It yields the protein CASSRRQGGYEQYF.

The V call is TRBV14, the J call TRBJ2-7, with 10 nucleotides matching TRBD2. V lost 1 base and J lost 0; bases outside the gene matches: 0. The germline CDR1 and CDR2 sequences are SGHDN and FVKESK. The CDR3 spans 15 residues. This CDR3 reads CASSQASGSSYEQYF. The CDR3 DNA follows: TGTGCCAGCAGCCAAGCTAGCGGGAGCTCCTACGAGCAGTACTTC.

This CDR3 reads CSVRTSGRYEQYF. Here the CDR3 DNA reads TGCAGCGTTCGGACTAGCGGGAGATACGAGCAGTACTTC. The chain links TRBV29-1 to TRBJ2-7, with TRBD2 matching 13 bases. The CDR3 is made up of 13 amino acids. V dropped 5 bases and J dropped 4; count of bases not matched to a gene: 2. CDR1 is SQVTM and CDR2 is ANQGSEA in the germline V gene.

This sequence joins TRBV10-1 and TRBJ1-1; D gene unclear. The V gene lost 2 bases and the J gene lost 2 bases, with 6 bases spanning the gap. Germline CDR1 is WNHNN and CDR2 is SYGVQD (reference sequence). The CDR3 is made up of 13 amino acids. CDR3 sequence: CASSEEINTEAFF. In nucleotides, the CDR3 is TGCGCCAGCAGTGAGGAAATAAACACTGAAGCTTTCTTT.

The chain carries TRBV2 and TRBJ2-2; perhaps TRBD2 as D (6 bases). The germline V and J ends were trimmed by 4 bases and 5 bases, with 11 bases remaining between them. Per the germline V gene, CDR1 is SNHLY and CDR2 is FYNNEI. This CDR3 spans 14 amino acids. CDR3 sequence (DNA): TGTGCCAGCAGTGGGAGGGAAAGAACCGGGGAGCTGTTTTTT. It codes for CASSGRERTGELFF.

The chain couples TRBV7-2 to TRBJ1-4; TRBD1 agrees at 7 bases. J gave up 3 bases and V 3 bases, and 10 bases lay outside the gene matches. This CDR3 has 17 residues. The V gene's germline CDR1 is SGHTA and CDR2 FQGNSA. CDR3 protein: CASSFFPRRGANEKLFF. The CDR3 coding sequence is TGTGCCAGCAGCTTCTTCCCCCGCAGGGGGGCTAATGAAAAACTGTTTTTT.

V and J are TRBV6-5 and TRBJ1-1; tentative D call: TRBD1 (5 bases). The CDR3 is 15 residues long. The V end lost 0 bases, the J end lost 4 bases, and 12 bases lay between the germline ends. Germline V CDR1 and CDR2: MNHEY, SVGAGI. The CDR3 is CASSYSDGGITEAFF. As DNA, the CDR3 is TGTGCCAGCAGTTACTCGGATGGGGGGATCACTGAAGCTTTCTTT.

V and J are TRBV10-3 and TRBJ1-2; 8 nucleotides align to TRBD1. The CDR3 contains 13 residues. Germline-derived CDR1 and CDR2 are ENHRY and SYGVKD. The junction had 1 base not matched to a gene; V was cut back by 3 bases and J by 4 bases. The CDR3 region is CAISDQGAYGYTF. The CDR3 DNA reads as TGTGCCATCAGTGATCAGGGGGCCTATGGCTACACCTTC.

The gene calls are TRBV5-1 and TRBJ1-1; weak D call: TRBD1 (6 bases). CDR1 is SGHRS, CDR2 YFSETQ, per germline. V shed 0 bases and J shed 1 base, with 16 bases lying between them. This CDR3 is built from 17 residues. CDR3 residues: CASSLGLLFRGNTEAFF. CDR3 bases: TGCGCCAGCAGCTTGGGCCTCCTTTTCAGGGGGAACACTGAAGCTTTCTTT.

This chain connects TRBV15 to TRBJ2-1, with 8 bases aligning to TRBD2. The J segment lost 4 bases and the V segment lost 5 bases, leaving 7 bases of the junction unmatched. This CDR3 is 15 amino acids long. The germline gives CDR1 LNHNV, CDR2 YYDKDF (reference sequence). In DNA form, the CDR3 reads TGTGCCACCAGCCTTGGGGCGGGAGGTTACAATGAGCAGTTCTTC. Protein sequence: CATSLGAGGYNEQFF.

The gene calls are TRBV19 and TRBJ2-3, with 8 positions matching TRBD1. This CDR3 is 14 amino acids long. The V gene end was trimmed by 7 bases and the J gene end by 2 bases; junction bases not matched to a gene: 5. The germline CDR1 and CDR2 sequences are LNHDA and SQIVND (reference sequence). CDR3 sequence: CASKPDRATDTQYF. In nucleotides, the CDR3 is TGTGCCAGTAAACCGGACAGGGCCACAGATACGCAGTATTTT.

The rearrangement links TRBV28 to TRBJ2-1; D is possibly TRBD2 (5 bases). Germline loops: CDR1 MDHEN, CDR2 SYDVKM. This CDR3 has 14 residues. V shed 3 bases and J shed 4 bases, with 10 bases lying between them. DNA for the CDR3: TGTGCCAGCAGTTTCGCGGGCCGTTACAATGAGCAGTTCTTC. Its translation: CASSFAGRYNEQFF. Together with reference TRBV28 and TRBJ2-1, the CDR3 gives the full variable domain: DVKVTQSSRYLVKRTGEKVFLECVQDMDHENMFWYRQDPGLGLRLIYFSYDVKMKEKGDIPEGYSVSREKKERFSLILESASTNQTSMYLCASSFAGRYNEQFFGPGTRLTVL.